This T cell receptor (beta chain) is drawn from a study of PD-1 blockade in mismatch repair-deficient tumors. Study-wide context: Patients had roughly twelve mismatch repair-deficient cancer types, all previously treated and progressing.

Study results and limitations: Rapid post-treatment expansion, then contraction, generally preceding radiologic response, marked tumor-resident clones.

Per the germline V gene, CDR1 is SGDLS and CDR2 is YYNGEE. The V gene lost 0 bases and the J gene lost 7 bases, with 10 bases spanning the gap. The CDR3 has 13 residues. All patients were mismatch repair deficient, assessed by either PCR or immunohistochemistry. As to this clone: The antigen remains undetermined.

Sequencing was performed with immunoSEQ multiplex PCR; in TCRdb, only in-frame clones are kept and a portion is missing. The sample lists over 100,000 clones; 60% to 85% were seen once. The TCR sequence derives from an adult with mismatch repair-deficient cancer. The sample was peripheral blood, taken about 60 weeks after starting pembrolizumab. The chain recombines TRBV9 with TRBJ1-2; D perhaps matches TRBD1 (5 bases). The CDR3 region is CASSVVPGSGYTF. CDR3 DNA sequence: TGTGCCAGCAGCGTAGTTCCAGGGAGTGGCTACACCTTC.